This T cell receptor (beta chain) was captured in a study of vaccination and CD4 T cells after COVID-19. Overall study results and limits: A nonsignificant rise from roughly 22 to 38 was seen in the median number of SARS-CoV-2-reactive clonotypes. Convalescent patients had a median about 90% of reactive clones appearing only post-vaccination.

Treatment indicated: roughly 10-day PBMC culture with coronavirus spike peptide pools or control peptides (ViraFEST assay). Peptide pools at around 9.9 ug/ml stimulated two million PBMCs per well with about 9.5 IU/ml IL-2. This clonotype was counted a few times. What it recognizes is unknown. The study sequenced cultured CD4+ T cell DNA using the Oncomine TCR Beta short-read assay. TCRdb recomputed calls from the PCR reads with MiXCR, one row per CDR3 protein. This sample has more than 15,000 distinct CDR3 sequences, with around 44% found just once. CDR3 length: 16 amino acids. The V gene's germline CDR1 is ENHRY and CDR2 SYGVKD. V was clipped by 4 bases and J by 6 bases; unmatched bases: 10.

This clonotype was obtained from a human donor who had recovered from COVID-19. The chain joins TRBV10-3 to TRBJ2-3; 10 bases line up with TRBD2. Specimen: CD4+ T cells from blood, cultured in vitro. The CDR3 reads CAISVASGGARDTQYF. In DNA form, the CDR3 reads TGTGCCATCAGTGTTGCCAGCGGGGGGGCCCGTGATACGCAGTATTTT.